This is a list of T cell receptor beta chains from one sample in a study of T cells after yellow fever vaccination. One entry per CDR3 protein results from TCRdb running MiXCR on the 5' RACE reads. The sample contains about 310,000 distinct CDR3 sequences, roughly 3.5% of which appear only once. The input for sequencing was PBMCs, taken on the day of the yellow fever booster vaccination. These receptors came from a man aged 18-30 years who received the YFV17D yellow fever vaccine. Both conserved end residues are part of each CDR3.

v_call | cdr3_aa
TRBV4-1 | CASSQEGGEQYF
TRBV12-3/TRBV12-4 | CASSLRGSSSPLHF
TRBV7-6 | CASSLAGAEAFF
TRBV20-1 | CTSVALRREKLFF
TRBV7-2 | CASSYRDGNTIYF
TRBV20-1 | CSAIIGGAGGNQPQHF
TRBV4-2 | CASSQMGGANEKLFF
TRBV24-1 | CATSRKDQNNEQFF
TRBV7-9 | CASSPRDKNYGYTF
TRBV4-1 | CASSQRLEDGYTF
TRBV6-5 | CASSYTKTPRGSPLHF
TRBV9 | CASSVSKNSGPYNEQFF
TRBV5-1 | CASGYVNTEAFF
TRBV7-2 | CASSLIAGGRETQYF
TRBV2 | CASKPGLAGTYNEQFF
TRBV5-4 | CASSLAGAHADTQYF
TRBV7-2 | CASSRGSGGDTGELFF
TRBV5-5 | CASSLTAGRPETQYF
TRBV28 | CASSLPQTGTGELFF
TRBV5-1 | CASSTGTGATEAFF
TRBV25-1 | CASTLLGELFF
TRBV20-1 | CSARDIITSGNTIYF
TRBV20-1 | CSASLTGSGNTIYF
TRBV19 | CASRRSSGGSPLHF
TRBV2 | CASRMDSYGYTF
TRBV29-1 | CSVEAGQNNNEQFF
TRBV7-2 | CASSLGTGGPLGETQYF
TRBV5-1 | CASSTLNGQGLTGELFF
TRBV7-9 | CASSLGTGYGYTF
TRBV24-1 | CATSDLRGGHTGELFF
TRBV7-2 | CASSSQGKETQYF
TRBV11-1 | CASSWWGAAQETQYF
TRBV3-1 | CASSQTNYGDTQYF
TRBV6-2/TRBV6-3 | CASSYPQPQHF
TRBV15 | CATSRDRAESYGYTF
TRBV7-9 | CASSSIAGGNTGELFF
TRBV5-1 | CASSLVQQETQYF